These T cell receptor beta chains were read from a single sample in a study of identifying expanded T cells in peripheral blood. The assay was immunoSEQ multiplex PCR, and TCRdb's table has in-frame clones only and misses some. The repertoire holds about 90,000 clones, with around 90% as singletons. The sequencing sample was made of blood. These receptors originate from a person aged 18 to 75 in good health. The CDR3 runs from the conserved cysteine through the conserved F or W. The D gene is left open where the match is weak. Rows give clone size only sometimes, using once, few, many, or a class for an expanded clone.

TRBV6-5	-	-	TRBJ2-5	CASSYRARETQYF	TGTGCCAGCAGTTACCGGGCTAGGGAGACCCAGTACTTC
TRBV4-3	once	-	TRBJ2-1	CASSQGPLWRIAYNEQFF	TGCGCCAGCAGCCAGGGACCTTTATGGCGTATCGCCTACAATGAGCAGTTCTTC
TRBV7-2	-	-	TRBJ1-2	CASSLAGTGNYGYTF	TGTGCCAGCAGCTTAGCGGGCACAGGGAACTATGGCTACACCTTC
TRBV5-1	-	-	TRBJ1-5	CASSPDPGDSNQPQHF	TGCGCCAGCAGCCCCGACCCAGGGGATAGCAATCAGCCCCAGCATTTT
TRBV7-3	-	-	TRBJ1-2	CASSPGGGYAGYTF	TGTGCCAGCAGCCCCGGGGGCGGGTATGCTGGCTACACCTTC
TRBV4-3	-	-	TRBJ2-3	CASSQEVKGADTQYF	TGCGCCAGCAGCCAAGAAGTCAAAGGGGCAGATACGCAGTATTTT
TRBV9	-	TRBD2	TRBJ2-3	CASSRHPINIAGALGTDTQYF	TGTGCCAGCAGCCGTCACCCAATAAATATAGCGGGTGCGCTGGGCACAGATACGCAGTATTTT
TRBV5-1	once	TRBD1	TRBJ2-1	CASTLTGAPYNEQFF	TGCGCCAGCACGCTGACAGGGGCCCCGTACAATGAGCAGTTCTTC
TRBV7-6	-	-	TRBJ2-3	CASSLGIDTQYF	TGTGCCAGCAGCTTAGGCATAGATACGCAGTATTTT
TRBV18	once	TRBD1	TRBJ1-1	CASTERTGSTTEAFF	TGTGCCAGTACAGAGAGGACAGGGAGTACCACTGAAGCTTTCTTT
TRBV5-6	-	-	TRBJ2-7	CASSLGMLRGEQYF	TGTGCCAGCAGCTTGGGGATGTTACGGGGCGAGCAGTACTTC
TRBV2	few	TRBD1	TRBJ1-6	CASSHRGRYNSPLHF	TGTGCCAGCAGTCACAGGGGACGTTATAATTCACCCCTCCACTTT
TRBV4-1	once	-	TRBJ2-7	CASSQEQIVLYEQYF	TGCGCCAGCAGCCAAGAGCAGATAGTACTTTACGAGCAGTACTTC
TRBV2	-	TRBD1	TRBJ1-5	CASSSGTVSNQPQHF	TGTGCCAGCAGTTCCGGGACAGTTAGCAATCAGCCCCAGCATTTT
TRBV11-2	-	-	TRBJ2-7	CASSPTTSRGEQYF	TGTGCCAGCAGCCCTACCACATCCCGGGGGGAGCAGTACTTC
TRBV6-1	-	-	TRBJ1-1	CASSAVRTAVEAFF	TGTGCCAGCAGTGCCGTTCGGACCGCCGTGGAAGCTTTCTTT
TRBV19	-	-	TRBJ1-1	CATAGWAGETEAFF	TGTGCCACCGCGGGGTGGGCGGGGGAGACTGAAGCTTTCTTT
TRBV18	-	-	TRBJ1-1	CASSPRGVNTEAFF	TGTGCCAGCTCACCACGGGGGGTGAACACTGAAGCTTTCTTT
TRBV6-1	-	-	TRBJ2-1	CASTLRFEQFF	TGTGCCAGCACCCTAAGGTTTGAGCAGTTCTTC
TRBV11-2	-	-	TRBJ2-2	CASSLWGGGVGELFF	TGTGCCAGCAGCTTATGGGGCGGGGGCGTCGGGGAGCTGTTTTTT
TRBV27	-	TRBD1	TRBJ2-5	CASSRAGGQETQYF	TGTGCCAGCAGTCGGGCAGGGGGTCAAGAGACCCAGTACTTC
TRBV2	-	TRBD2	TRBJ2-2	CASKPSGWGTGELFF	TGTGCCAGCAAGCCTAGCGGGTGGGGCACCGGGGAGCTGTTTTTT
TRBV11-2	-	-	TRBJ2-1	CASSPVHSYNEQFF	TGTGCCAGCAGCCCTGTCCACTCCTACAATGAGCAGTTCTTC